The clone carrying this T cell receptor beta chain has more than one count but fewer than ten. Per the original data handling: Estimation of nucleated cell counts relied on the amplification of reference gene primers. The protocol was immunoSEQ multiplex PCR, while the TCRdb copy is restricted to in-frame clones and leaves out a portion. The D gene and trimming were derived from the DNA, and the V and J assignments and clone size from that table. The repertoire holds 40,000 to 60,000 clones, approximately 84% seen once, with roughly 4.4% in the top ten. This sample stems from a study of blood T cell repertoires in COVID-19. Study summary: Donors in the United States, Italy and Spain gave samples during acute or convalescent COVID-19. T cells, B-cell-depleted T cells, or PBMCs provided the cDNA or gDNA that served as material.

Input material: peripheral blood. The source is a man between 50 and 59 years old with active COVID-19.

The CDR3 protein is CANPIGTGGTNEKLFF. The CDR3 coding sequence is TGTGCCAACCCAATCGGGACAGGGGGGACTAATGAAAAACTGTTTTTT. J is TRBJ1-4 and V is TRBV21-1; TRBD1 is the table's D call and was not checked against the DNA. TRBV21-1 is noted as a pseudogene. The CDR3 totals 16 residues.